This entry features one T cell receptor (beta chain) sequence. Its antigen is unidentified. This table comes from immunoSEQ multiplex PCR, and its TCRdb copy is limited to in-frame clones, with some not included. The data contain 60,000 or so clones, approximately 80% of them singletons. The data originate from a study of OX40 agonist ivuxolimab in advanced cancers. Study as a whole: Patients were treated with ivuxolimab, an agonistic anti-OX40 (CD134) antibody.

Study results and limitations: Some nonresponders likewise displayed low normalized T-cell clonal expansion. The study found that CD8+ T cells averaged more expanded clones than CD4+.

CDR3 length: 19 amino acids. Germline V CDR1 and CDR2: SGDLS, YYNGEE. With 6 bases clipped from V and 2 bases from J, the junction kept 19 bases outside the gene matches. Sample: CD4+ or CD8+ T cells sorted from blood, taken in a trial of the OX40 agonist ivuxolimab. The V and J genes are TRBV9 and TRBJ2-1; 8 bases line up with TRBD2. This sequence originates from an adult with an advanced solid tumor such as melanoma, head and neck, liver or kidney cancer. The CDR3 is CASTGGDTGTRLPYNEQFF. For the CDR3, the DNA is TGTGCCAGCACCGGGGGGGATACCGGGACTAGGCTCCCCTACAATGAGCAGTTCTTC. Looking up the rest from reference TRBV9 and TRBJ2-1 gives the full variable domain: DSGVTQTPKHLITATGQRVTLRCSPRSGDLSVYWYQQSLDQGLQFLIQYYNGEERAKGNILERFSAQQFPDLHSELNLSSLELGDSALYFCASTGGDTGTRLPYNEQFFGPGTRLTVL.